This passage covers 22 T cell receptor beta chains from one sample sequenced in a study of regulatory T cells in long-lasting Graves disease. Regarding time point: persistent/refractory GD, antithyroid drugs over 5 years with positive TRAb. PBMCs were the source of the RNA used for TCR sequencing. The authors built TCR beta libraries using iRepertoire HTBI primers and Arm-PCR of CDR3 regions. TCRdb redid the calling of the multiplex PCR reads with MiXCR, one entry per CDR3 protein. Here the sample spans some 340,000 distinct CDR3 sequences, 20% to 25% being singletons. The sequences come from peripheral blood mononuclear cells (PBMCs), collected when the disease was refractory, from a patient treated with antithyroid drugs. The receptor set was obtained from a woman between 40 and 50 years old with Graves disease.

In this sample, this clonotype turned up many times. The rearrangement uses TRBV6-2 or TRBV6-3 and TRBJ1-4; TRBD1 agrees at 9 bases. V was clipped by 2 bases and J by 7 bases; unmatched bases: 5. The germline gives CDR1 MNHEY, CDR2 SVGEGT. The CDR3 runs 15 residues. CDR3 protein: CASSYTTGGSEKLFF. In DNA, the CDR3 is TGTGCCAGCAGTTACACGACAGGGGGAAGTGAAAAACTGTTTTTT.

The CDR3, as DNA: TGTGCCAGCAGTTTTTCAACCGGGACAGGCAATCAGCCCCAGCATTTT. Translation: CASSFSTGTGNQPQHF. The rearrangement uses TRBV27 and TRBJ1-5; 7 bases map to TRBD1. Germline CDR1 reads MNHEY; CDR2 reads SMNVEV (reference sequence). The CDR3 length is 16 residues. J was trimmed by 2 bases and V by 3 bases; bases with no gene match: 7.

The rearrangement joins TRBV6-1 to TRBJ1-1, with TRBD1 matching 9 bases. CDR1 and CDR2 (germline): MNHNS, SASEGT. V dropped 5 bases and J dropped 4; count of bases not matched to a gene: 5. The CDR3 is 14 amino acids. The chain's CDR3 is CASSQTGGSTEAFF. In DNA form, the CDR3 reads TGTGCCAGCAGTCAGACAGGGGGTTCCACTGAAGCTTTCTTT.

This clonotype was seen repeatedly, ten times or more. This chain connects TRBV28 to TRBJ1-6, with 8 bases aligning to TRBD1. CDR1 MDHEN and CDR2 SYDVKM come from the germline V gene. V was clipped by 1 base and J by 9 bases; unmatched bases: 5. CDR3 length: 15 residues. This CDR3 is CASSLFQGAGSPLHF. In nucleotides, the CDR3 is TGTGCCAGCAGTTTATTTCAGGGGGCAGGTTCACCCCTCCACTTT.

A note on this clonotype: This likely traces to a read error, being one base from a far larger clone. The rearrangement joins TRBV7-3 to TRBJ1-1; D unresolved. CDR3 length equals 13 residues. Germline V gene lookup returns CDR1 SGHTA and CDR2 FQGTGA. Trimming pared 4 bases from V and 1 base from J, leaving 7 bases between. CDR3 DNA sequence: TGTGCCAGCAGCTCCTCCAGGAACACTGAAGCTTTCTTT. Protein: CASSSSRNTEAFF.

Here the CDR3 reads CASSQDMGQSVGELFF. The CDR3 DNA follows: TGTGCCAGCAGCCAAGATATGGGTCAGTCAGTCGGGGAGCTGTTTTTT. This chain connects TRBV3-1 to TRBJ2-2; D unclear. The length of the CDR3 is 16 residues. CDR1 is LGHDT, CDR2 YNNKEL, per germline (reference sequence). The V and J ends lost 0 bases and 7 bases respectively, with 15 bases between them. The whole variable domain, filled in from reference TRBV3-1 and TRBJ2-2, reads DTAVSQTPKYLVTQMGNDKSIKCEQNLGHDTMYWYKQDSKKFLKIMFSYNNKELIINETVPNRFSPKSPDKAHLNLHINSLELGDSAVYFCASSQDMGQSVGELFFGEGSRLTVL.

Points on this clonotype: One base separates it from a far larger clone, so it is likely a read error. The chain recombines TRBV28 with TRBJ1-2, with TRBD1 matching over 8 bases. The J segment lost 3 bases and the V segment lost 6 bases, leaving 0 bases of the junction unmatched. This CDR3 comprises 12 residues. Germline values: CDR1 MDHEN, CDR2 SYDVKM. Here the CDR3 DNA reads TGTGCCAGCAGGGACAGGGACTATGGCTACACCTTC. This sequence encodes CASRDRDYGYTF.

The sample holds many counts of this clonotype. The V and J genes are TRBV9 and TRBJ2-7; 7 nucleotides match TRBD1. Germline V gives CDR1 SGDLS, CDR2 YYNGEE. The CDR3 is 14 amino acids. V was clipped by 4 bases and J by 5 bases; unmatched bases: 9. For the CDR3, the DNA is TGTGCCAGCAGCAGGGGGCCGGTGATGGACGAGCAGTACTTC. It specifies CASSRGPVMDEQYF.

The gene calls are TRBV30 and TRBJ1-2, with 10 bases that match TRBD1. The CDR3 length is 16 residues. J was trimmed by 3 bases and V by 0 bases; bases with no gene match: 7. The germline CDR1 and CDR2 sequences are GTSNPN and SVGIG (reference sequence). CDR3 in DNA: TGTGCCTGGAGTGTAACGTGGGACAGGGGAGACTATGGCTACACCTTC. It codes for CAWSVTWDRGDYGYTF.

This chain connects TRBV5-5 to TRBJ2-7, with 7 bases identical to TRBD1. Trimming removed 0 bases from V and 8 bases from J; junction bases left unmatched: 20. CDR1 SGHKS and CDR2 YYEKEE come from the germline V gene (reference sequence). The CDR3 has 18 residues. CDR3 loop: CASSLVSIWGDRASQQYF. For the CDR3, the DNA is TGTGCCAGCAGCTTGGTTTCTATTTGGGGAGACAGGGCTTCCCAGCAGTACTTC.

This clonotype has ten or more counts. The gene calls are TRBV12-3 or TRBV12-4 and TRBJ1-5, with D possibly TRBD1 on 6 matching bases. The CDR3 is 16 amino acids. The V end was cut by 8 bases, the J end by 3 bases, with 20 bases between. CDR3 coding DNA: TGTGCCAGCCGGATGGGACATGGAGGGGTCAATCAGCCCCAGCATTTT. Its protein is CASRMGHGGVNQPQHF.

The chain has TRBV3-1 and TRBJ2-7, with TRBD2 identical over 7 bases. Germline V lookup: CDR1 LGHDT, CDR2 YNNKEL (reference sequence). The CDR3 runs 14 residues. With 4 bases clipped from V and 5 bases from J, the junction kept 8 bases outside the gene matches. The CDR3 protein is CASSPLREIHEQYF. DNA of the CDR3: TGTGCCAGCAGCCCTTTGCGGGAGATCCACGAGCAGTACTTC.

The chain has TRBV27 and TRBJ2-3; D is unclear. Germline assignment: CDR1 MNHEY and CDR2 SMNVEV (reference sequence). CDR3 size: 16 residues. Trimming left V 2 bases short and J 4 bases short, with 16 bases between. CDR3 residues: CASSLGWRSFADTQYF. Here the CDR3 DNA reads TGTGCCAGCAGTTTAGGATGGCGGAGTTTCGCAGATACGCAGTATTTT.

The rearrangement joins TRBV6-1 to TRBJ2-7; D unclear. V lost 8 bases, J lost 0 bases, and 11 bases lay in between. Germline V gene lookup returns CDR1 MNHNS and CDR2 SASEGT. The CDR3 length is 13 residues. DNA for the CDR3: TGTGCCAGCTATGAAAGGCCCTCCTACGAGCAGTACTTC. Translated: CASYERPSYEQYF.

The rearrangement links TRBV6-1 to TRBJ1-5, with D possibly being TRBD1 (6 bases). V was pared by 7 bases and J by 3 bases, with 7 bases between. This CDR3 comprises 12 residues. The germline gives CDR1 MNHNS, CDR2 SASEGT. The CDR3 bases are TGTGCCAGCACAGGGGCCAATCAGCCCCAGCATTTT. Its translation: CASTGANQPQHF.

This clonotype came up many times. The V gene is TRBV10-3, the J gene TRBJ2-7, with D tentatively TRBD1 or TRBD2 (6 bases each). Trimming took 2 bases from V and 3 from J, leaving 14 bases between them. CDR1 is ENHRY and CDR2 is SYGVKD in the germline V gene. CDR3 length: 15 residues. CDR3 protein: CAISEDRPGDYEQYF. The DNA for the CDR3 is TGTGCCATCAGTGAGGACAGGCCGGGGGACTACGAGCAGTACTTC.

In its sample, this clonotype was seen a few times. The chain is built from TRBV5-1 and TRBJ1-1, with D possibly matching TRBD1 (6 bases). V dropped 2 bases and J dropped 6 bases, with 11 bases sitting between them. CDR3 length equals 13 residues. CDR1 is SGHRS and CDR2 is YFSETQ in the germline V gene. The chain's CDR3 is CASSFGRGAEAFF. The CDR3 nucleotides are TGCGCCAGCAGCTTTGGCAGGGGAGCTGAAGCTTTCTTT. Based on the CDR3 plus reference TRBV5-1 and TRBJ1-1, the full variable domain is KAGVTQTPRYLIKTRGQQVTLSCSPISGHRSVSWYQQTPGQGLQFLFEYFSETQRNKGNFPGRFSGRQFSNSRSEMNVSTLELGDSALYLCASSFGRGAEAFFGQGTRLTVV.

V is TRBV7-2 and J is TRBJ1-1; D may be TRBD1 (5 bases). The V end was cut by 0 bases, the J end by 4 bases, with 9 bases between. The CDR3 sequence is 14 residues long. CDR1 and CDR2 (germline): SGHTA, FQGNSA. CDR3 residues: CASSLAPGITEAFF. CDR3 sequence (DNA): TGTGCCAGCAGCTTAGCTCCAGGGATCACTGAAGCTTTCTTT.

A word on this clonotype: The junction and the germline gene differ at one end; a read error may be behind it. The rearrangement links TRBV29-1 to TRBJ1-2; TRBD1 might be the D (6 bases). From germline, CDR1 is SQVTM and CDR2 ANQGSEA. This CDR3 spans 13 amino acids. The CDR3 reads CSVVTGAPARRPF. Written as DNA, the CDR3 is TGCAGCGTTGTAACGGGGGCACCCGCAAGGCGTCCCTTC. The full variable domain, its missing parts supplied by reference TRBV29-1 and TRBJ1-2, is SAVISQKPSRDICQRGTSLTIQCQVDSQVTMMFWYRQQPGQSLTLIATANQGSEATYESGFVIDKFPISRPNLTFSTLTVSNMSPEDSSIYLCSVVTGAPARRPFGSGTRLTVV.

V is TRBV27 and J is TRBJ2-5; TRBD1 agrees at 7 bases. V shed 5 bases, J shed 2 bases, and the junction held 8 bases outside the gene matches. The CDR3 covers 15 residues. From germline, CDR1 is MNHEY and CDR2 SMNVEV (reference sequence). CDR3 sequence reads: CASSPWTGWQETQYF. In nucleotides, the CDR3 is TGTGCCAGCAGTCCTTGGACAGGATGGCAAGAGACCCAGTACTTC.

This clonotype was counted a few times. The J gene is TRBJ2-4, the V gene TRBV7-8; TRBD2 is a possible D gene (5 bases). V lost 1 base, J lost 0 bases, and 10 bases lay in between. In germline, CDR1 is SGHVS, CDR2 FQNEAQ. This CDR3 comprises 16 residues. The CDR3 here is CASSLVRLPAKNIQYF. The CDR3 nucleotides are TGTGCCAGCAGCTTAGTCCGACTACCAGCCAAAAACATTCAGTACTTC.

The chain has TRBV15 and TRBJ2-1; 8 bases line up with TRBD2. The CDR3 runs 17 residues. CDR1 is LNHNV and CDR2 is YYDKDF in the germline V gene (reference sequence). J gave up 4 bases and V 4 bases, and 12 bases lay outside the gene matches. The CDR3: CATSKAVLAGTYNEQFF. The CDR3 DNA reads as TGTGCCACCAGCAAGGCAGTTCTAGCGGGTACGTACAATGAGCAGTTCTTC. Together with reference TRBV15 and TRBJ2-1, the CDR3 gives the full variable domain: DAMVIQNPRYQVTQFGKPVTLSCSQTLNHNVMYWYQQKSSQAPKLLFHYYDKDFNNEADTPDNFQSRRPNTSFCFLDIRSPGLGDTAMYLCATSKAVLAGTYNEQFFGPGTRLTVL.